This T cell receptor (beta chain) was retrieved from a study of blood T cell repertoires in COVID-19. Looking at the study overall: T cells, B-cell-depleted T cells, or PBMCs provided the cDNA or gDNA that served as material.

Authors' processing steps: Using reference gene primer amplification, nucleated cell counts were estimated. Only in-frame clones appear in the TCRdb table, and some are missing; sequencing was by immunoSEQ multiplex PCR. V, J and clone size derive from that table, while D and trimming were established from the DNA sequence. Here the sample spans about 240,000 clones, about four fifths being singletons. This CDR3 is 15 amino acids long. With V trimmed by 6 bases and J by 3 bases, 11 bases remained unmatched. Germline V gene data show CDR1 as MNHEY and CDR2 as SVGEGT. The sequenced sample was peripheral blood. The rearrangement joins TRBV6-2 or TRBV6-3 to TRBJ2-7; 7 bases match TRBD2. The receptor was isolated from a young woman with acute or convalescent COVID-19. The CDR3 protein is CASSGAGFPNYEQYF. CDR3 coding DNA: TGTGCCAGCAGCGGAGCGGGATTTCCGAACTACGAGCAGTACTTC.